A selection of T cell receptor beta chains follows, all from one sample in a study of blood T cell repertoires in COVID-19. Here immunoSEQ multiplex PCR was the method, and the copy in TCRdb shows in-frame clones only, minus some. The sample has approximately 88,000 clones, around 75% seen once. Material: peripheral blood. These receptors were collected from a man between 65 and 85 years old with COVID-19, enrolled during active disease. Both conserved end residues are part of each CDR3. A D gene is named only where the DNA matches it firmly. The size of a clone is reported for some rows only, either as once, few or many, or as a class for expanded clones.

14,.,TRBV7-2,.,TRBJ1-1,TGTGCCAGCAGCTTAGCATCGTCGGCGGTTGAAGCTTTCTTT,CASSLASSAVEAFF
12,.,TRBV5-4,.,TRBJ2-3,TGTGCCAGCAGCCCAGGTGGAAATACGCAGTATTTT,CASSPGGNTQYF
16,once,TRBV19,TRBD2,TRBJ2-2,TGTGCCAGTAGGGTAGCGGGGGGAGTAAACACCGGGGAGCTGTTTTTT,CASRVAGGVNTGELFF
14,.,TRBV4-2,.,TRBJ1-5,TGTGCCAGCAGCCAAGACAGGGGAAATCAGCCCCAGCATTTT,CASSQDRGNQPQHF
14,.,TRBV6-2/TRBV6-3,TRBD2,TRBJ2-5,TGTGCCAGCAGCACAGGACTAGTCCAAGAGACCCAGTACTTC,CASSTGLVQETQYF
18,.,TRBV18,TRBD1,TRBJ2-3,TGTGCCAGCTCACTCACCCTCGGGACAGGGGAACGCACAGATACGCAGTATTTT,CASSLTLGTGERTDTQYF
14,.,TRBV5-3,.,TRBJ1-1,TGTGCCAGAAGAAATAGGGAGGTCGGCACTGAAGCTTTCTTT,CARRNREVGTEAFF
11,.,TRBV7-8,.,TRBJ2-1,TGTGCCAGCAGCCCCCCCGGGGAGCAGTTCTTC,CASSPPGEQFF
14,.,TRBV7-9,.,TRBJ2-2,TGTGCCATAGGAGGGCCGACGGGCACCGGGGAGCTGTTTTTT,CAIGGPTGTGELFF
14,.,TRBV5-1,TRBD2,TRBJ2-1,TGCGCCAGCAGCCCTGGGACTAGCGGGAATGAGCAGTTCTTC,CASSPGTSGNEQFF
14,.,TRBV11-1,TRBD1,TRBJ2-7,TGTGCCAGCAGCAGGATGACAGGGCCCTACGAGCAGTACTTC,CASSRMTGPYEQYF
14,once,TRBV5-1,.,TRBJ2-3,TGCGCCAGCATTCCAGGGGCCAAAGGGGATACGCAGTATTTT,CASIPGAKGDTQYF
14,.,TRBV29-1,TRBD1,TRBJ1-5,TGCAGCGCTTCCGGAGGGCAGGGGGGTCAGCCCCAGCATTTT,CSASGGQGGQPQHF
13,.,TRBV11-3,.,TRBJ1-1,TGTGCCACCATGGCAGGGGAGAACACTGAAGCTTTCTTT,CATMAGENTEAFF